This is a list of T cell receptor beta chains from one sample in a study of T cell responses to AZD1222 COVID-19 vaccine. Method: immunoSEQ multiplex PCR; TCRdb's copy keeps in-frame clones and lacks some. The sample lists around 120,000 clones, 70% to 90% occurring once. The sample was peripheral blood, taken on day 0 of AZD1222 vaccination. The source of these receptors is an adult in good health. The CDR3 runs from the conserved cysteine through the conserved F or W. D genes are given only for firm matches. Where a row states a size, it is once, few, many or the class of an expanded clone; other rows omit it.

D	V	size	J	CDR3	DNA
TRBD1	TRBV7-9	.	TRBJ1-5	CASTPGQGDLYSNQPQHF	TGTGCCAGCACTCCGGGACAGGGGGACCTGTATAGCAATCAGCCCCAGCATTTT
TRBD2	TRBV15	.	TRBJ2-7	CATSRGLAGGVEQYF	TGTGCCACCAGCAGGGGACTAGCGGGGGGAGTCGAGCAGTACTTC
TRBD1	TRBV5-1	.	TRBJ1-2	CASSFGQGDNYGYTF	TGCGCCAGCAGCTTCGGACAGGGGGATAACTATGGCTACACCTTC
.	TRBV20-1	.	TRBJ2-7	CSAGPGPAQYF	TGCAGTGCTGGACCGGGCCCCGCGCAGTACTTC
.	TRBV5-1	.	TRBJ2-7	CASSGGTPSYEQYF	TGCGCCAGCAGCGGGGGGACACCTTCCTACGAGCAGTACTTC
.	TRBV7-8	.	TRBJ1-2	CASSLERDTGYTF	TGTGCCAGCAGCTTAGAAAGGGATACAGGCTACACCTTC
TRBD2	TRBV3-1/TRBV3-2	.	TRBJ2-5	CASSRQTSPFETQYF	TGTGCCAGCAGCCGCCAGACTAGCCCCTTCGAGACCCAGTACTTC
.	TRBV28	.	TRBJ1-1	CASTRGAEAFF	TGTGCCAGCACGAGGGGGGCTGAAGCTTTCTTT
.	TRBV19	.	TRBJ2-5	CASSMSRETQYF	TGTGCCAGTAGTATGAGCCGAGAGACCCAGTACTTC
TRBD1	TRBV18	.	TRBJ2-1	CASSSADRGPEQFF	TGTGCCAGCTCATCCGCGGACAGGGGGCCTGAGCAGTTCTTC
TRBD1	TRBV6-5	.	TRBJ2-7	CATAGQAYEQYF	TGTGCCACTGCAGGACAGGCCTACGAGCAGTACTTC
TRBD1	TRBV5-1	.	TRBJ2-1	CASSRETGLSYNEQFF	TGCGCCAGCAGCCGCGAGACAGGGCTCTCCTACAATGAGCAGTTCTTC
.	TRBV5-1	.	TRBJ2-5	CASSRLQEETQYF	TGCGCCAGCAGTCGACTACAGGAAGAGACCCAGTACTTC
.	TRBV5-1	.	TRBJ1-4	CASSSLSTNEKLFF	TGCGCCAGCAGCTCGCTGTCAACTAATGAAAAACTGTTTTTT
.	TRBV21-1	.	TRBJ2-6	CASSKGAGRGSGANVLTF	TGTGCCAGCAGCAAAGGAGCAGGGAGGGGATCTGGGGCCAACGTCCTGACTTTC
TRBD2	TRBV7-9	.	TRBJ2-1	CASGKGLAGGGEQFF	TGTGCCAGTGGGAAAGGGCTAGCGGGAGGGGGTGAGCAGTTCTTC
TRBD2	TRBV19	.	TRBJ2-7	CASSIMAGVTDEQYF	TGTGCCAGTAGTATTATGGCGGGAGTAACCGACGAGCAGTACTTC
.	TRBV6-2/TRBV6-3	.	TRBJ1-5	CASSYYGQGTQPQHF	TGTGCCAGCAGTTATTATGGGCAGGGAACACAGCCCCAGCATTTT
TRBD2	TRBV9	.	TRBJ2-1	CASSVGGTSGIGQFF	TGTGCCAGCAGCGTAGGGGGGACTAGCGGGATTGGGCAGTTCTTC
TRBD1	TRBV18	.	TRBJ1-1	CASSPQSTGGKEAFF	TGTGCCAGCTCACCGCAAAGTACAGGGGGCAAGGAAGCTTTCTTT
TRBD2	TRBV6-5	.	TRBJ2-1	CASKAGGRPNEQFF	TGTGCCAGCAAGGCGGGGGGCAGACCCAATGAGCAGTTCTTC
.	TRBV3-1/TRBV3-2	.	TRBJ1-2	CASSQDLEGLYGYTF	TGTGCCAGCAGCCAAGATCTCGAGGGCCTCTATGGCTACACCTTC
TRBD2	TRBV2	.	TRBJ2-3	CASSVGSGGASTDTQYF	TGTGCCAGCAGTGTGGGTAGCGGGGGGGCGAGCACAGATACGCAGTATTTT
.	TRBV9	.	TRBJ2-6	CASSVWESGANVLTF	TGTGCCAGCAGCGTATGGGAATCTGGGGCCAACGTCCTGACTTTC
TRBD1	TRBV4-2	.	TRBJ2-2	CASSQALGQGNTGELFF	TGTGCCAGCAGCCAAGCTCTGGGACAGGGGAACACCGGGGAGCTGTTTTTT
TRBD1	TRBV24-1	.	TRBJ1-1	CATSDKFGQGSKGITEAFF	TGTGCCACCAGTGACAAATTCGGACAGGGGTCGAAGGGGATCACTGAAGCTTTCTTT
.	TRBV7-9	.	TRBJ1-1	CASSVGAGGTEAFF	TGTGCCAGCAGCGTTGGCGCGGGTGGCACTGAAGCTTTCTTT
TRBD2	TRBV7-8	.	TRBJ2-2	CASSWVVAGGLGTGELFF	TGTGCCAGCAGCTGGGTGGTAGCGGGAGGCTTGGGCACCGGGGAGCTGTTTTTT
.	TRBV2	.	TRBJ1-3	CASRLPPLASGNTIYF	TGTGCCAGCAGGCTCCCACCTCTAGCCTCTGGAAACACCATATATTTT
.	TRBV5-8	few	TRBJ2-2	CASSPKRTFSGGELFF	TGTGCCAGCAGCCCTAAAAGGACGTTTTCGGGCGGGGAGCTGTTTTTT
.	TRBV11-2	.	TRBJ1-6	CASSYRPGNNSPLHF	TGTGCCAGCAGCTACCGGCCCGGAAATAATTCACCCCTCCACTTT
TRBD2	TRBV7-2	.	TRBJ2-7	CASSPSGGDLYEQYF	TGTGCCAGCAGCCCAAGCGGGGGGGACCTCTACGAGCAGTACTTC